These 27 T cell receptor beta chains came from one sample sequenced in a study of cytomegalovirus exposure and HLA in healthy donors. The PCR contained 60 Vbeta and 13 Jbeta primers. The data were produced by immunoSEQ multiplex PCR, yet TCRdb's version contains in-frame clones alone and is incomplete. The data show about 160,000 clones, 60% to 80% seen once. The sequencing input was PBMCs. The receptors were gathered from a woman in her thirties in good health and CMV-seronegative.

The chain recombines TRBV6-4 with TRBJ1-1, with 9 bases that match TRBD1. The CDR3 runs 15 residues. Trimming at V came to 6 bases and at J to 0 bases, leaving 5 bases not matched to a gene. Germline V lookup: CDR1 MRHNA, CDR2 SNTAGT. The CDR3 bases are TGTGCCAGCAGCCACGGGACAGGGTTGAACACTGAAGCTTTCTTT. Amino acids: CASSHGTGLNTEAFF.

A few counts support this clone. The V call is TRBV5-1, the J call TRBJ1-5; 10 bases are shared with TRBD1. This CDR3 region has 15 residues. V shed 4 bases and J 5 bases; nucleotides not matched to a gene: 6. Germline V lookup: CDR1 SGHRS, CDR2 YFSETQ. CDR3 DNA: TGCGCCAGCAGCCCGGGACAGGGGCAGTATCAGCCCCAGCATTTT. Protein: CASSPGQGQYQPQHF. The whole variable domain, filled in from reference TRBV5-1 and TRBJ1-5, reads KAGVTQTPRYLIKTRGQQVTLSCSPISGHRSVSWYQQTPGQGLQFLFEYFSETQRNKGNFPGRFSGRQFSNSRSEMNVSTLELGDSALYLCASSPGQGQYQPQHFGDGTRLSIL.

The chain links TRBV4-2 to TRBJ2-3, with 11 nucleotides matching TRBD2. CDR3 length equals 19 residues. V lost 0 bases, J lost 0 bases, and 8 bases stayed unmatched. CDR1 is LGHNA, CDR2 YNFKEQ, per germline. The CDR3 spells CASSQDLAGGYLSTDTQYF. The CDR3 DNA reads TGTGCCAGCAGCCAAGATCTAGCGGGGGGATATCTTAGCACAGATACGCAGTATTTT.

The chain links TRBV18 to TRBJ1-2; tentative D call: TRBD1 (5 bases). Germline assignment: CDR1 KGHSH and CDR2 LQKENI. The CDR3 is made up of 13 amino acids. The V and J ends lost 6 bases and 2 bases respectively, with 10 bases between them. CDR3 coding DNA: TGTGCCAGCTCTCCGGACAACAACTATGGCTACACCTTC. It yields the protein CASSPDNNYGYTF. Based on the CDR3 plus reference TRBV18 and TRBJ1-2, the full variable domain is NAGVMQNPRHLVRRRGQEARLRCSPMKGHSHVYWYRQLPEEGLKFMVYLQKENIIDESGMPKERFSAEFPKEGPSILRIQQVVRGDSAAYFCASSPDNNYGYTFGSGTRLTVV.

The genes are TRBV18 and TRBJ1-3, with 7 positions matching TRBD1. This CDR3 has 16 amino acids. From germline, CDR1 is KGHSH and CDR2 LQKENI. V shed 4 bases and J 0 bases; nucleotides not matched to a gene: 6. The CDR3: CASSLGQPRSGNTIYF. The CDR3 coding sequence is TGTGCCAGCTCACTGGGACAGCCTCGCTCTGGAAACACCATATATTTT.

The chain employs TRBV5-4 and TRBJ1-5; the D gene is possibly TRBD1 (6 bases). Germline loops: CDR1 SGHNT, CDR2 YYREEE (reference sequence). This CDR3 contains 13 residues. V was cut by 2 bases and J by 6 bases, with 9 bases left in between. CDR3 in amino acids: CASSLGGSQPQHF. In nucleotides, the CDR3 is TGTGCCAGCAGCTTAGGGGGTAGTCAGCCCCAGCATTTT.

Only one count was recorded for this clone. The chain employs TRBV18 and TRBJ1-2; D is undetermined. V lost 0 bases, J lost 8 bases, and 10 bases lay in between. The CDR3 consists of 13 residues. Germline CDR1 is KGHSH and CDR2 is LQKENI. The CDR3 DNA sequence: TGTGCCAGCTCACCACCCGCGGGTAAAGGCTACACCTTC. Translation gives CASSPPAGKGYTF.

As to this clone: A junction boundary mismatches the germline segment, possibly from a read error. V usage is TRBV2 and J usage is TRBJ1-2, with D possibly TRBD1 on 6 matching bases. Looked up from germline, CDR1 is SNHLY and CDR2 is FYNNEI. This CDR3 spans 11 amino acids. The CDR3 sequence: CASRTEMGHDF. In DNA, the CDR3 is TGTGCCAGCAGAACAGAAATGGGACACGACTTC.

The V and J genes are TRBV7-3 and TRBJ1-2; D remains ambiguous. Germline V gene lookup returns CDR1 SGHTA and CDR2 FQGTGA. The V end lost 4 bases, the J end lost 6 bases, and 18 bases lay between the germline ends. This CDR3 has 15 amino acids. The DNA for the CDR3 is TGTGCCAGCAGCTCCGGCAGCAGAGACTTCAATGGCTACACCTTC. Amino acid sequence: CASSSGSRDFNGYTF.

CDR3 coding DNA: TGTGCCACCAGCAGAACCCGACTAGATAGGGAGTATTTT. Translating it yields CATSRTRLDREYF. This chain connects TRBV15 to TRBJ2-3, with D tentatively TRBD2 (6 bases). Germline V lookup: CDR1 LNHNV, CDR2 YYDKDF (reference sequence). The CDR3 length is 13 residues. The V end lost 2 bases, the J end lost 13 bases, and 16 bases lay between the germline ends.

The chain has TRBV7-4 and TRBJ1-6, with D perhaps matching TRBD1 (6 bases). The V end was cut by 4 bases, the J end by 10 bases, with 17 bases between. Germline values: CDR1 SGHVT, CDR2 SQSDAQ. The length of the CDR3 is 15 residues. The CDR3 protein is CASSCHRANSSPLHF. CDR3 DNA: TGTGCCAGCAGCTGTCACAGGGCAAACAGCTCACCCCTCCACTTT. Supplemented by reference TRBV7-4 and TRBJ1-6, the full variable domain reads GAGVSQSPRYKVAKRGRDVALRCDSISGHVTLYWYRQTLGQGSEVLTYSQSDAQRDKSGRPSGRFSAERPERSVSTLKIQRTEQGDSAVYLCASSCHRANSSPLHFGNGTRLTVT.

The CDR3 DNA reads as TGTGCCAGCAGCTTGGGAGGGTACCCGGGGTTGGGTACGCAGTATTTT. Translated: CASSLGGYPGLGTQYF. The chain employs TRBV5-6 and TRBJ2-3; weak D call: TRBD2 (5 bases). The CDR3 is made up of 16 amino acids. From germline, CDR1 is SGHDT and CDR2 YYEEEE. V lost 0 bases and J 8 bases, leaving 19 bases between the germline ends.

This chain joins TRBV10-3 and TRBJ2-7, with 10 bases that match TRBD2. Germline CDR1 and CDR2: ENHRY and SYGVKD. J was trimmed by 1 base and V by 6 bases; bases with no gene match: 3. The CDR3 runs to 14 residues. Here the CDR3 DNA reads TGTGCCATCAGCTCAGCGGGGGGGTCCTACGAGCAGTACTTC. Amino acids: CAISSAGGSYEQYF.

The chain employs TRBV7-8 and TRBJ1-2, with TRBD1 identical over 7 bases. V was pared by 2 bases and J by 4 bases, with 1 base of the junction left unmatched. The germline gives CDR1 SGHVS, CDR2 FQNEAQ. The CDR3 has 13 amino acids. The CDR3 nucleotides are TGTGCCAGCAGCTTACGGACAGGCTATGGCTACACCTTC. This encodes CASSLRTGYGYTF.

This sequence joins TRBV7-8 and TRBJ1-1, with D maybe TRBD1 (5 bases). The CDR3 has 12 residues. Deletions cut 1 base from V and 9 bases from J, with 9 bases between. Germline CDR1 reads SGHVS; CDR2 reads FQNEAQ. CDR3 sequence reads: CASSLEPGKAFF. CDR3 DNA: TGTGCCAGCAGCTTAGAGCCAGGGAAAGCTTTCTTT. Supplemented by reference TRBV7-8 and TRBJ1-1, the full variable domain reads GAGVSQSPRYKVAKRGQDVALRCDPISGHVSLFWYQQALGQGPEFLTYFQNEAQLDKSGLPSDRFFAERPEGSVSTLKIQRTQQEDSAVYLCASSLEPGKAFFGQGTRLTVV.

The chain has TRBV6-1 and TRBJ1-2; D is perhaps TRBD1 (6 bases). V gave up 7 bases and J gave up 2 bases, with 11 bases separating them. CDR1 is MNHNS, CDR2 SASEGT, per germline. The CDR3 consists of 13 residues. CDR3 sequence: CASKEGGNYGYTF. The CDR3 DNA sequence: TGTGCCAGCAAGGAGGGGGGGAACTATGGCTACACCTTC.

Concerning this clone itself: This CDR3 is also generated by other DNA sequences in the sample. The chain employs TRBV2 and TRBJ2-7; D is unclear. CDR1 is SNHLY and CDR2 is FYNNEI in the germline V gene. The CDR3 runs 11 residues. V lost 5 bases to trimming and J lost 2 bases, with 4 bases between them. Here the CDR3 DNA reads TGTGCCAGCAGTCCCGCCTACGAGCAGTACTTC. Its translation is CASSPAYEQYF.

The rearrangement joins TRBV5-1 to TRBJ2-5, with D uncertain. This CDR3 comprises 13 residues. Germline V lookup: CDR1 SGHRS, CDR2 YFSETQ. V was trimmed by 5 bases and J by 5 bases, leaving 13 bases between them. This chain's CDR3 is CASSSTPPETQYF. Here the CDR3 DNA reads TGCGCCAGCAGTTCTACTCCCCCTGAGACCCAGTACTTC.

This chain connects TRBV19 to TRBJ2-4; 10 nucleotides line up with TRBD2. Germline CDR1 and CDR2: LNHDA and SQIVND (reference sequence). There are 15 residues in the CDR3. V lost 9 bases to trimming and J lost 3 bases; unmatched junction nucleotides: 8. The CDR3 nucleotides read TGTGCCAGCAGCGGGGGGGCCAAGGTCAAAAACATTCAGTACTTC. It is translated as CASSGGAKVKNIQYF.

CDR3 coding DNA: TGTGCCAGCAGTTCCGGGACAAAGAACACTGAAGCTTTCTTT. Protein product: CASSSGTKNTEAFF. J is TRBJ1-1 and V is TRBV28, with a possible D match to TRBD1 (6 bases). The CDR3 extends over 14 amino acids. The germline V and J ends were trimmed by 4 bases and 1 base, with 10 bases remaining between them. Germline V CDR1 and CDR2: MDHEN, SYDVKM.

The rearrangement joins TRBV6-5 to TRBJ2-7; weak D call: TRBD1 (6 bases). V shed 2 bases and J shed 4 bases, with 12 bases lying between them. This CDR3 contains 14 residues. Germline CDR1 MNHEY, CDR2 SVGAGI. CDR3 loop: CASSYRGHGYEQYF. DNA for the CDR3: TGTGCCAGCAGTTACCGGGGACATGGGTACGAGCAGTACTTC.

V and J are TRBV6-1 and TRBJ1-3; a possible D gene is TRBD1 (5 bases). V was clipped by 7 bases and J by 0 bases, with 10 bases between them. Germline V gene data show CDR1 as MNHNS and CDR2 as SASEGT. The length of the CDR3 is 14 residues. This CDR3 is CASTQGHSGNTIYF. The DNA for the CDR3 is TGTGCCAGCACCCAGGGCCACTCTGGAAACACCATATATTTT.

CDR3 DNA: TGTGCCAGCAGTGGGGAGGGAGGTTCACCCCTCCACTTT. This gives the protein CASSGEGGSPLHF. The chain uses TRBV6-4 and TRBJ1-6, with unresolved D. The CDR3 totals 13 residues. Germline values: CDR1 MRHNA, CDR2 SNTAGT. The V end lost 4 bases, the J end lost 9 bases, and 10 bases lay between the germline ends.

The V gene is TRBV23-1, the J gene TRBJ2-7; the match to TRBD1 covers 9 bases. TRBV23-1 is placed among ORFs of uncertain function. The CDR3 extends over 21 amino acids. Trimming at V came to 6 bases and at J to 1 base, leaving 25 bases not matched to a gene. CDR3 DNA: TGCGCCAGCAGACCACAATTACCGGGACAGGGTTTAGCATTCGGGTCCTACGAGCAGTACTTC. Amino acids: CASRPQLPGQGLAFGSYEQYF.

This clone was seen a handful of times. The J gene is TRBJ2-7, the V gene TRBV2; 11 bases match TRBD1. CDR3 size: 13 residues. Germline lookup yields CDR1 SNHLY and CDR2 FYNNEI. The CDR3 DNA is TGTGCTACGCTGGGACAGGGGGCCTACGAGCAGTACTTC. It encodes CATLGQGAYEQYF.

This clone occurred once. At one end the junction does not follow the germline gene, possibly because of a read error. Other DNA sequences from this sample encode an identical CDR3 as well. V and J are TRBV11-1 and TRBJ1-3; weak D call: TRBD1 (5 bases). Germline-derived CDR1 and CDR2 are SGHAT and FQDESV (reference sequence). This CDR3 is 15 amino acids long. The CDR3 bases are TGTGCTAGCAGCTTCGACAGACTCGCCGGAAACACCATATATTTT. Encoded protein: CASSFDRLAGNTIYF.

The rearrangement joins TRBV7-6 to TRBJ1-2, with 10 bases that match TRBD1. Germline V gives CDR1 SGHVS, CDR2 FNYEAQ. The junction had 10 bases not matched to a gene; V was cut back by 4 bases and J by 5 bases. The CDR3 covers 16 residues. Here the CDR3 DNA reads TGTGCCAGCAGCTCCGGGACAGGGGTTTCTCCGTATGGCTACACCTTC. Its translation is CASSSGTGVSPYGYTF.